This T cell receptor (beta chain) was sequenced in a study of T cell changes during pregnancy in multiple sclerosis (dated by TCRdb to the late 2010s). Describing the broader study: Changes in the T cell repertoire over the course of pregnancy were examined in this study in women with multiple sclerosis.

In the case of this clone: Its antigen is not yet known. Nothing much larger sits one base from this clone, and base qualities are not available.

The library was generated by the immunoSEQ multiplex PCR assay. The immuneACCESS repertoire file appears here via TCRdb, limited to in-frame rearrangements. These files lack a portion of the clones; in checked studies, under half of the deficit traces to unresolved V genes, and the cause of the others is not known. The sample has 38,000 or so clones on record, roughly nine tenths of them singletons. Jointly, the top ten make up approximately 7.8% of the sample. The CDR1 and CDR2 encoded by the germline V gene are MNHEY and SVGAGI. Trimming takes 2 bases from V and 5 bases from J, and the germline ends sit 4 bases apart. From cysteine to phenylalanine, the CDR3 is 12 amino acids long. Only the CDR3 DNA stays, 36 bases, in frame from base 1.

The TCR comes from a female donor with multiple sclerosis, enrolled in a pregnancy study. Sequences were derived from CD8+ T cells from peripheral blood mononuclear cells, sampled before pregnancy. The sequence joins TRBV6-5 to TRBJ2-1; the D gene assignment is ambiguous. The CDR3 amino acid sequence is: CASSYRDNEQFF. The sequenced DNA is TGTGCCAGCAGTTACAGAGACAATGAGCAGTTCTTC.